This T cell receptor beta chain comes out of a study of cytomegalovirus exposure and HLA in healthy donors. Whole-study findings and limits: The authors later found HLA-associated TCR beta chains more clonally expanded than equally common others. Only CMV serostatus was available as immune exposure information. Across donors, sequencing depth was assumed by presence/absence analyses to be roughly uniform.

Researchers ran the PCR with 60 Vbeta and 13 Jbeta primers. TCRdb's copy holds only in-frame clones and misses some; the assay was immunoSEQ multiplex PCR. The sample shows about 140,000 clones, around two thirds of them seen only once. CDR3 size: 17 residues. Germline V gene lookup returns CDR1 KGHSH and CDR2 LQKENI. V dropped 3 bases and J dropped 6 bases, with 18 bases sitting between them. In regard to this clone: Its matching antigen is unknown.

The V call is TRBV18, the J call TRBJ1-6, with D possibly TRBD1 on 6 matching bases. What was sequenced was PBMCs. The sequence was obtained from a male donor in good health and CMV-seronegative. The CDR3 reads CASSPWDTGQPNSPLHF. The DNA of the CDR3 is TGTGCCAGCTCACCCTGGGACACCGGACAACCTAATTCACCCCTCCACTTT.